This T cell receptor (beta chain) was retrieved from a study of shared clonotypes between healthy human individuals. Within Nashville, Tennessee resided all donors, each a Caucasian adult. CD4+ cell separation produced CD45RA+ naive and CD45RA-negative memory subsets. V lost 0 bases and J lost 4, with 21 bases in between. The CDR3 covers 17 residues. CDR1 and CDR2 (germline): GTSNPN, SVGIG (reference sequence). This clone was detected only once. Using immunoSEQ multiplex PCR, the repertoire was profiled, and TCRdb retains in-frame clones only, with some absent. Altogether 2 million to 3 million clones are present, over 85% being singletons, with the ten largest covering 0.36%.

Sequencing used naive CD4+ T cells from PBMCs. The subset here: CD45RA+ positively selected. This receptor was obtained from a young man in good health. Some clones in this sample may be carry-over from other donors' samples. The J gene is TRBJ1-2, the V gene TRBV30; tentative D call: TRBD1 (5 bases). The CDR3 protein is CAWSVQARAAPPYGYTF. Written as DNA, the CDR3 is TGTGCCTGGAGTGTACAGGCAAGGGCCGCCCCCCCCTATGGCTACACCTTC.